These 16 T cell receptor beta chains share one sample of origin, sequenced in a study of blood T cell repertoires in COVID-19. The data were produced by immunoSEQ multiplex PCR, yet TCRdb's version contains in-frame clones alone and is incomplete. The profile shows about 180,000 clones, about nine tenths of them singletons. The sequenced sample was peripheral blood. These receptors originate from a woman aged 25 to 39 with acute or convalescent COVID-19.

The rearrangement joins TRBV12-3 or TRBV12-4 to TRBJ1-2; a weak D match, TRBD1 (6 bases). Trimming stripped 5 bases from V and 6 bases from J, with 10 bases between. This CDR3 region has 12 residues. Here the CDR3 reads CASSRTAHGYTF. The CDR3 nucleotides read TGTGCCAGCAGTAGGACAGCGCATGGCTACACCTTC.

The chain recombines TRBV5-1 with TRBJ2-5; D gene uncertain. The germline gives CDR1 SGHRS, CDR2 YFSETQ. V was pared by 4 bases and J by 0 bases, with 4 bases between. CDR3 size: 12 residues. The CDR3 loop is CASSLDQETQYF. The CDR3 DNA reads as TGCGCCAGCAGCCTTGACCAAGAGACCCAGTACTTC. The complete variable domain, with remaining parts taken from reference TRBV5-1 and TRBJ2-5, reads KAGVTQTPRYLIKTRGQQVTLSCSPISGHRSVSWYQQTPGQGLQFLFEYFSETQRNKGNFPGRFSGRQFSNSRSEMNVSTLELGDSALYLCASSLDQETQYFGPGTRLLVL.

The chain employs TRBV19 and TRBJ2-5, with D perhaps TRBD1 (6 bases). Germline CDR1 reads LNHDA; CDR2 reads SQIVND (reference sequence). Trimming shortened V by 4 bases and J by 2 bases, and 8 bases separated the two germline ends. This CDR3 has 13 amino acids. The CDR3, as DNA: TGTGCCAGTAGTAGCGGACAGCAAGAGACCCAGTACTTC. Its protein product is CASSSGQQETQYF.

CDR3 DNA: TGTGCCAGCAGCCTCGACAGGCATGGCTACACCTTC. It is translated as CASSLDRHGYTF. V is TRBV3-1 (or the pseudogene TRBV3-2) and J is TRBJ1-2, with D tentatively TRBD1 (6 bases). The germline V and J ends were trimmed by 4 bases and 6 bases, with 9 bases remaining between them. Germline-derived CDR1 and CDR2 are LGHDT and YNNKEL (reference sequence). The CDR3 consists of 12 residues.

V gene TRBV5-1 combines with J gene TRBJ1-6, with TRBD1 as a possible D gene (5 bases). CDR3 length: 14 amino acids. The V end was cut by 2 bases, the J end by 7 bases, with 10 bases between. Germline-derived CDR1 and CDR2 are SGHRS and YFSETQ. CDR3: CASSLREGNSPLHF. The CDR3 coding sequence is TGCGCCAGCAGCTTACGGGAGGGGAATTCACCCCTCCACTTT. Looking up the rest from reference TRBV5-1 and TRBJ1-6 gives the full variable domain: KAGVTQTPRYLIKTRGQQVTLSCSPISGHRSVSWYQQTPGQGLQFLFEYFSETQRNKGNFPGRFSGRQFSNSRSEMNVSTLELGDSALYLCASSLREGNSPLHFGNGTRLTVT.

This clone was seen more than once but under ten times. The chain links TRBV15 to TRBJ1-1; no clear D gene. V gave up 1 base and J gave up 7 bases, with 13 bases separating them. The CDR3 has 14 residues. Germline CDR1 reads LNHNV; CDR2 reads YYDKDF (reference sequence). CDR3 nucleotide sequence: TGTGCCACCAGCAGAGTATTCACTGAGGGTGAAGCTTTCTTT. The encoded protein is CATSRVFTEGEAFF.

V is TRBV6-6 and J is TRBJ1-3; TRBD1 matches at 9 bases. The CDR3 extends over 16 amino acids. J was trimmed by 5 bases and V by 2 bases; bases with no gene match: 7. CDR1 is MNHNY, CDR2 SVGAGI, per germline (reference sequence). The CDR3 DNA follows: TGTGCCAGCAGTTACAGAGCCGACAGGGGGAGAAACACCATATATTTT. This gives the protein CASSYRADRGRNTIYF.

The genes are TRBV28 and TRBJ2-7; TRBD2 matches 11 bases. CDR3 length equals 13 residues. Per the germline V gene, CDR1 is MDHEN and CDR2 is SYDVKM. Unmatched junction bases numbered 4, after V lost 8 bases and J lost 4 bases. CDR3 sequence (DNA): TGTGCCAGCGGGACTAGCGGCCTTTACGAGCAGTACTTC. Translation: CASGTSGLYEQYF.

CDR3 amino acids: CASSETSSYNEQFF. DNA for the CDR3: TGTGCCAGCAGTGAAACGAGCTCCTACAATGAGCAGTTCTTC. The J gene is TRBJ2-1, the V gene TRBV2, with D unresolved. Germline V CDR1 and CDR2: SNHLY, FYNNEI. V gave up 2 bases and J gave up 0 bases, with 5 bases separating them. CDR3 length: 14 amino acids.

The table lists this clone with a count of one. The chain employs TRBV10-3 and TRBJ2-3; D is ambiguous. The CDR3 length is 13 residues. V lost 7 bases and J 0 bases, leaving 8 bases between the germline ends. Germline CDR1 is ENHRY and CDR2 is SYGVKD. CDR3 in amino acids: CAIKRSSTDTQYF. In nucleotides, the CDR3 is TGTGCCATCAAGAGGTCAAGCACAGATACGCAGTATTTT.

The genes are TRBV2 and TRBJ2-1; 8 bases match TRBD1. CDR3 length: 16 residues. CDR1 is SNHLY and CDR2 is FYNNEI in the germline V gene. Trimming at V came to 0 bases and at J to 7 bases, leaving 8 bases not matched to a gene. The CDR3 sequence: CASSEAGRGPRNEQFF. The CDR3 DNA is TGTGCCAGCAGTGAAGCGGGCAGGGGGCCTAGGAATGAGCAGTTCTTC. The whole variable domain, remainder taken from reference TRBV2 and TRBJ2-1, is EPEVTQTPSHQVTQMGQEVILRCVPISNHLYFYWYRQILGQKVEFLVSFYNNEISEKSEIFDDQFSVERPDGSNFTLKIRSTKLEDSAMYFCASSEAGRGPRNEQFFGPGTRLTVL.

This clone was seen just once. The rearrangement links TRBV2 to TRBJ1-3, with D unclear. V dropped 1 base and J dropped 4 bases, with 17 bases sitting between them. The CDR3 runs 17 residues. CDR1 SNHLY and CDR2 FYNNEI come from the germline V gene. The CDR3 spells CASSEGQVLNRGNTIYF. CDR3 nucleotides: TGTGCCAGCAGTGAAGGACAAGTATTAAATAGGGGAAACACCATATATTTT.

The rearrangement joins TRBV29-1 to TRBJ2-3; TRBD2 agrees at 9 bases. Germline V gives CDR1 SQVTM, CDR2 ANQGSEA. V was pared by 6 bases and J by 7 bases, with 8 bases of the junction left unmatched. This CDR3 is built from 13 residues. The CDR3 is CSVVAGASHTQYF. The CDR3 nucleotides are TGCAGCGTAGTAGCGGGAGCGAGCCATACGCAGTATTTT.

The genes are TRBV28 and TRBJ1-2, with a possible D match to TRBD1 (5 bases). Trimming cost V 7 bases and J 8 bases, with 14 bases left between them. CDR1 is MDHEN, CDR2 SYDVKM, per germline. The CDR3 has 12 amino acids. The CDR3 sequence is CASTGGAWGYTF. Here the CDR3 DNA reads TGTGCCAGCACAGGAGGGGCGTGGGGCTACACCTTC.

This clone was counted only a few times. This sequence joins TRBV11-1 and TRBJ2-7; TRBD1 matches at 7 bases. J lost 3 bases, V lost 2 bases, and 10 bases had no gene match. The CDR3 is 16 residues long. Per the germline V gene, CDR1 is SGHAT and CDR2 is FQDESV (reference sequence). For the CDR3, the DNA is TGTGCCAGCAGCTTAAGCCCCTGGACAGGCGACTACGAGCAGTACTTC. Translated, it gives CASSLSPWTGDYEQYF.

The V call is TRBV5-4, the J call TRBJ1-2; D gene unclear. The CDR3 is made up of 14 amino acids. CDR1 is SGHNT, CDR2 YYREEE, per germline (reference sequence). V was cut by 0 bases and J by 3 bases, with 9 bases left in between. CDR3 DNA sequence: TGTGCCAGCAGCTTGGTGCAGGCCGACTATGGCTACACCTTC. It codes for CASSLVQADYGYTF. Drawing the rest from reference TRBV5-4 and TRBJ1-2, the complete variable domain is ETGVTQSPTHLIKTRGQQVTLRCSSQSGHNTVSWYQQALGQGPQFIFQYYREEENGRGNFPPRFSGLQFPNYSSELNVNALELDDSALYLCASSLVQADYGYTFGSGTRLTVV.